This T cell receptor (beta chain) stems from a study of human T cells and chemical hapten exposure. Study-level points and caveats: While controls formed fewer of them, expanded TCRs formed significantly more large CDR3 similarity clusters.

Time point meaning: pre-sensitization, week 0. Treatment here: therapeutic diphenylcyclopropenone sensitization with weekly scalp DPC. V gave up 0 bases and J gave up 5 bases, with 17 bases separating them. Germline V gives CDR1 DFQATT, CDR2 SNEGSKA (reference sequence). The CDR3 is made up of 15 amino acids. This clonotype was counted a few times. No antigen is known for it. TCRdb ran MiXCR on the RACE reads and lists one entry per CDR3 protein. The top ten hold less than 9% of the sample, which has about 300,000 distinct CDR3 sequences, 5.5% seen once. The sequences come from whole blood, collected in connection with sensitization to the hapten diphenylcyclopropenone (DPC). V gene TRBV20-1 combines with J gene TRBJ2-7; weak D call: TRBD1 (6 bases). This TCR was sampled from a woman younger than 35 with alopecia areata. Some clones in this sample may be carry-over from other donors' samples. In DNA, the CDR3 is TGCAGTGCTAGAGAACCAGGACAGCCGAGACACGAGCAGTACTTC. It specifies CSAREPGQPRHEQYF.